One and the same sample provided the 13 T cell receptor beta chains below, sequenced in a study of monozygotic twins with inflammatory bowel disease. For each CDR3 protein, TCRdb gives one entry from its re-call of the 5' RACE reads, without DNA. Here the sample table reports more than 350,000 distinct CDR3 sequences. Sequences were obtained from blood. These TCRs come from a human donor with ulcerative colitis or Crohn's disease, or a healthy co-twin of an affected twin (not recorded which).

The rearrangement uses TRBV30 and TRBJ2-3; TCRdb gives TRBD2 as the D gene, but with no DNA this cannot be confirmed. This CDR3 has 15 amino acids. Per germline, CDR1 GTSNPN and CDR2 SVGIG (reference sequence). CDR3 amino acids: CAWSGKAGVADTQYF. Supplemented by reference TRBV30 and TRBJ2-3, the full variable domain reads SQTIHQWPATLVQPVGSPLSLECTVEGTSNPNLYWYRQAAGRGLQLLFYSVGIGQISSEVPQNLSASRPQDRQFILSSKKLLLSDSGFYLCAWSGKAGVADTQYFGPGTRLTVL.

This chain joins TRBV20-1 and TRBJ2-7; lacking DNA, the TRBD2 call made by TCRdb goes unchecked. This CDR3 spans 13 amino acids. Germline-derived CDR1 and CDR2 are DFQATT and SNEGSKA (reference sequence). CDR3 loop: CSAMEGLSYEQYF.

The chain is built from TRBV4-1 and TRBJ2-1; TCRdb returns TRBD1, unconfirmable since there is no DNA. There are 17 residues in the CDR3. CDR1 MGHRA and CDR2 YSYEKL come from the germline V gene. The chain's CDR3 is CASSQVGGGSSYHEQFF.

The chain joins TRBV28 to TRBJ1-1; the TCRdb D gene call, TRBD1, has no DNA to confirm it. The CDR3 totals 16 residues. Germline CDR1 and CDR2: MDHEN and SYDVKM. CDR3 region: CASSSESGRYFGGAFF.

The chain joins TRBV12-3 or TRBV12-4 to TRBJ2-3. The CDR3 runs to 15 residues. The CDR3 sequence: CASRLTSTSTDTQYF.

The CDR3 loop is CASSLNGGGQPQHF. The chain recombines TRBV5-6 with TRBJ1-5; TCRdb names TRBD1, which stays unverified in the absence of DNA. The CDR3 length is 14 residues. Germline V lookup: CDR1 SGHDT, CDR2 YYEEEE.

This chain joins TRBV3-1 and TRBJ2-3; TCRdb calls TRBD2, which cannot be checked without DNA. This CDR3 contains 13 residues. Germline CDR1 reads LGHDT; CDR2 reads YNNKEL (reference sequence). The CDR3 sequence is CASSRAEFDTQYF.

The chain employs TRBV11-1 and TRBJ2-3; the D gene TCRdb calls, TRBD2, cannot be checked with no DNA. This CDR3 has 18 amino acids. The germline V gene encodes CDR1 SGHAT and CDR2 FQDESV (reference sequence). The CDR3: CASSPPRATSAVGDTQYF.

This chain's CDR3 is CASTEDLNYGYTF. This rearrangement joins TRBV5-1 to TRBJ1-2. In germline, CDR1 is SGHRS, CDR2 YFSETQ. The CDR3 runs 13 residues.

CDR3 loop: CASSLARSSGTGTYEQYF. This chain connects TRBV7-6 to TRBJ2-7; the TRBD1 assignment by TCRdb is unverifiable without DNA. Germline V gene lookup returns CDR1 SGHVS and CDR2 FNYEAQ. The CDR3 consists of 18 residues.

The rearrangement links TRBV4-1 to TRBJ2-3. CDR3 length: 16 residues. Germline V gene data show CDR1 as MGHRA and CDR2 as YSYEKL. CDR3: CASSQGFSGVPDTQYF.

This CDR3 reads CASSEWQGLSSPLHF. V usage is TRBV2 and J usage is TRBJ1-6; absent DNA, TCRdb's TRBD1 call cannot be checked. CDR3 length: 15 amino acids. CDR1 and CDR2 (germline): SNHLY, FYNNEI.

V usage is TRBV6-1 and J usage is TRBJ2-5; TCRdb gives TRBD2 as the D gene, but with no DNA this cannot be confirmed. The CDR3 totals 14 residues. The germline CDR1 and CDR2 sequences are MNHNS and SASEGT. The CDR3 spells CATRPSGGAETQYF.